This T cell receptor (beta chain) was documented in a study of control samples from healthy donors and cancer patients. Profiled with immunoSEQ multiplex PCR; TCRdb holds only in-frame clones, not every one. The data contain about 160,000 clones, roughly 89% of them seen just once; the ten biggest clones take up approximately 12%. This clone was found once. At one boundary the junction diverges from the germline segment, which might be a read error. Germline V gene lookup returns CDR1 KGHSH and CDR2 LQKENI. This CDR3 has 15 amino acids. The chain combines TRBV18 with TRBJ2-7; 10 positions agree with TRBD2. This TCR came from a man younger than 45 in good health. The sequenced material came from blood. The DNA for the CDR3 is TGTGCCAGCTTACCAGAGACTAGCGGGTCCCACGAGCAGTACTTC. Translation: CASLPETSGSHEQYF. The entire variable domain, with the rest obtained from reference TRBV18 and TRBJ2-7, is as follows: NAGVMQNPRHLVRRRGQEARLRCSPMKGHSHVYWYRQLPEEGLKFMVYLQKENIIDESGMPKERFSAEFPKEGPSILRIQQVVRGDSAAYFCASLPETSGSHEQYFGPGTRLTVT.